A selection of T cell receptor beta chains follows, all from one sample in a study of response to subunit inactivated influenza vaccine. TCRdb re-called the RT-PCR reads with MiXCR, one entry per CDR3 protein. This sample has more than 550,000 distinct CDR3 sequences, with 12% found just once. The sequencing used PBMCs from blood, collected on the day of vaccination. The receptors derive from a man in his fifties or sixties who received an inactivated influenza vaccine. The conserved cysteine and the conserved F or W are not part of the CDR3 here. A D gene is named only where the DNA matches it firmly.

TRBJ2-1 | TRBD2 | TRBV10-3 | 15 | AISDAPLAGSYNEQF
TRBJ1-3 | - | TRBV5-1 | 11 | ASSDSSGNTIY
TRBJ1-2 | - | TRBV7-2 | 11 | ASSLVKYDGYT
TRBJ2-5 | - | TRBV12-3/TRBV12-4 | 9 | ASSLGGTQY
TRBJ1-1 | - | TRBV6-2/TRBV6-3 | 13 | ASTPRTQVVTEAF
TRBJ2-3 | - | TRBV2 | 13 | ASSEGAGATDTQY
TRBJ2-3 | TRBD2 | TRBV6-5 | 13 | ASSYRDYRGDTQY
TRBJ2-1 | - | TRBV7-2 | 11 | ASSLGLAREQF
TRBJ2-7 | - | TRBV9 | 12 | ASSVVGPPGEQY
TRBJ2-1 | - | TRBV6-1 | 15 | ASSVLPGLPPNNEQF
TRBJ2-1 | TRBD2 | TRBV7-9 | 14 | ASSTSGGAEYNEQF
TRBJ2-1 | - | TRBV9 | 12 | ASSVEPLSNEQF
TRBJ2-7 | - | TRBV10-3 | 14 | AISPSSGEVTYEQY
TRBJ2-1 | - | TRBV12-3/TRBV12-4 | 11 | ASSLNPGNEQF
TRBJ1-2 | TRBD1 | TRBV20-1 | 11 | SALQGALGGYT
TRBJ2-5 | TRBD1 | TRBV12-3/TRBV12-4 | 13 | ASSNRDRGQETQY
TRBJ1-6 | - | TRBV12-3/TRBV12-4 | 13 | ASSFSRYYNSPLH
TRBJ2-7 | - | TRBV12-3/TRBV12-4 | 10 | ATRAGGGEQY
TRBJ2-3 | TRBD1 | TRBV29-1 | 12 | SVGSGQVTDTQY
TRBJ2-2 | - | TRBV12-3/TRBV12-4 | 12 | ASSSQGRVGELF
TRBJ2-3 | - | TRBV20-1 | 12 | SASRSGNADTQY
TRBJ2-3 | - | TRBV5-6 | 12 | ASSSSGETDTQY
TRBJ2-1 | TRBD2 | TRBV6-5 | 13 | ASSTSGNSYNEQF